These T cell receptor beta chains were read from a single sample in a study of blood T cell repertoires in COVID-19. Libraries were prepared by immunoSEQ multiplex PCR; TCRdb keeps only in-frame clonotypes and omits some of them. The sample records around 140,000 clones, approximately 84% being singletons. Sequenced sample: peripheral blood. These receptor sequences come from a human donor in a cohort sampled during active COVID-19. Both conserved end residues are part of each CDR3. The order of the fields is clone size, J gene, V gene, D gene, CDR3 DNA, CDR3 protein. The D gene is left open where the match is weak. Rows may omit the clone size; those that give it use once, few, many or a size class.

clone_size: once
j_call: TRBJ2-3
v_call: TRBV5-1
d_call: TRBD1
cdr3_nt: TGCGCCAGCAGCTTGAGCCTGGGACAGGGCACAGATACGCAGTATTTT
cdr3_aa: CASSLSLGQGTDTQYF

clone_size: few
j_call: TRBJ1-5
v_call: TRBV5-1
d_call: -
cdr3_nt: TGCGCCAGCAGCTTGGGGGAGGAGAATCAGCCCCAGCATTTT
cdr3_aa: CASSLGEENQPQHF

clone_size: -
j_call: TRBJ1-1
v_call: TRBV5-1
d_call: -
cdr3_nt: TGCGCCAGCAGTCGAGGGCAGGGGAGATCCACTGAAGCTTTCTTT
cdr3_aa: CASSRGQGRSTEAFF

clone_size: -
j_call: TRBJ2-3
v_call: TRBV10-3
d_call: -
cdr3_nt: TGTGCCATCAGTCCCCTCATGGGCTCGTCTGGCACAGATACGCAGTATTTT
cdr3_aa: CAISPLMGSSGTDTQYF

clone_size: -
j_call: TRBJ2-7
v_call: TRBV5-1
d_call: -
cdr3_nt: TGCGCCAGCAGCGAACAGGGCTACGAGCAGTACTTC
cdr3_aa: CASSEQGYEQYF

clone_size: -
j_call: TRBJ1-1
v_call: TRBV6-5
d_call: -
cdr3_nt: TGTGCCAGCCTGTCGAACACTGAAGCTTTCTTT
cdr3_aa: CASLSNTEAFF

clone_size: -
j_call: TRBJ2-3
v_call: TRBV10-3
d_call: -
cdr3_nt: TGTGCCATCAGTGATGGGGCGACAGATACGCAGTATTTT
cdr3_aa: CAISDGATDTQYF

clone_size: once
j_call: TRBJ1-1
v_call: TRBV28
d_call: TRBD1
cdr3_nt: TGTGCCAGCAGTATGCCCGACAGGGGGACTGAAGCTTTCTTT
cdr3_aa: CASSMPDRGTEAFF

clone_size: -
j_call: TRBJ2-3
v_call: TRBV5-1
d_call: -
cdr3_nt: TGCGCCAGCACGAGGGAGCGGAGCACAGATACGCAGTATTTT
cdr3_aa: CASTRERSTDTQYF

clone_size: once
j_call: TRBJ2-2
v_call: TRBV6-6
d_call: TRBD1
cdr3_nt: TGTGCCAGCAGTCCGATTAAACAGGGGGAAGATACCGGGGAGCTGTTTTTT
cdr3_aa: CASSPIKQGEDTGELFF

clone_size: -
j_call: TRBJ1-1
v_call: TRBV5-4
d_call: TRBD1
cdr3_nt: TGTGCCAGCAGGGCGAACAGGGGCATGAACACTGAAGCTTTCTTT
cdr3_aa: CASRANRGMNTEAFF

clone_size: once
j_call: TRBJ1-1
v_call: TRBV19
d_call: TRBD1
cdr3_nt: TGTGCCAGTAGTCTTAGACAGGGCGGTGTGAACACTGAAGCTTTCTTT
cdr3_aa: CASSLRQGGVNTEAFF

clone_size: -
j_call: TRBJ2-5
v_call: TRBV2
d_call: -
cdr3_nt: TGTGCCAGCAGTCCTTTTCTGCAGGGAGAGACCCAGTACTTC
cdr3_aa: CASSPFLQGETQYF

clone_size: -
j_call: TRBJ1-1
v_call: TRBV5-6
d_call: TRBD1
cdr3_nt: TGTGCCAGCAGCTTAGACAGGGGAACTATGAACACTGAAGCTTTCTTT
cdr3_aa: CASSLDRGTMNTEAFF

clone_size: -
j_call: TRBJ2-2
v_call: TRBV5-1
d_call: TRBD1
cdr3_nt: TGCGCCAGCAGCGACGGACAGGGGGCTTTCCAGCCTCACACCGGGGAGCTGTTTTTT
cdr3_aa: CASSDGQGAFQPHTGELFF

clone_size: -
j_call: TRBJ1-6
v_call: TRBV27
d_call: TRBD1
cdr3_nt: TGTGCCAGCAGTACGGGACAGGGGGTCTCCTATAATTCACCCCTCCACTTT
cdr3_aa: CASSTGQGVSYNSPLHF

clone_size: -
j_call: TRBJ2-1
v_call: TRBV7-9
d_call: TRBD2
cdr3_nt: TGTGCCAGCAGCTTAGATTATAACGGGAGCGGGAGGGCCTACAATGAGCAGTTCTTC
cdr3_aa: CASSLDYNGSGRAYNEQFF

clone_size: -
j_call: TRBJ2-5
v_call: TRBV28
d_call: -
cdr3_nt: TGTGCCAGCAGTTTACGGGGATTAGGACAAGAGACCCAGTACTTC
cdr3_aa: CASSLRGLGQETQYF

clone_size: few
j_call: TRBJ2-1
v_call: TRBV10-1
d_call: TRBD2
cdr3_nt: TGCGCCAGCAGTGAACGGACTAGCGGGCTCAATGAGCAGTTCTTC
cdr3_aa: CASSERTSGLNEQFF

clone_size: -
j_call: TRBJ1-1
v_call: TRBV11-2
d_call: -
cdr3_nt: TGTGCCAGCAGCTTAGTTGGCAGAAGGAACACTGAAGCTTTCTTT
cdr3_aa: CASSLVGRRNTEAFF

clone_size: -
j_call: TRBJ1-3
v_call: TRBV29-1
d_call: -
cdr3_nt: TGCAGCGTTGAAGGCAGGGTTGGAAACACCATATATTTT
cdr3_aa: CSVEGRVGNTIYF

clone_size: -
j_call: TRBJ2-3
v_call: TRBV11-3
d_call: -
cdr3_nt: TGTGCCAGCAGCTTAGATCCCAGGGAGGGGGGCACAGATACGCAGTATTTT
cdr3_aa: CASSLDPREGGTDTQYF

clone_size: few
j_call: TRBJ1-1
v_call: TRBV7-9
d_call: TRBD1
cdr3_nt: TGTGCCAGCAGCTTACGGAAAGGGGGCCTCGGAGCTTTCTTT
cdr3_aa: CASSLRKGGLGAFF

clone_size: few
j_call: TRBJ1-2
v_call: TRBV4-1
d_call: TRBD1
cdr3_nt: TGCGCCAGCAGCCAAGAGACAGGGAACTATGGCTACACCTTC
cdr3_aa: CASSQETGNYGYTF

clone_size: -
j_call: TRBJ1-2
v_call: TRBV19
d_call: -
cdr3_nt: TGTGCCACCTCGGACAGAGCTAACTATGGCTACACCTTC
cdr3_aa: CATSDRANYGYTF

clone_size: -
j_call: TRBJ1-4
v_call: TRBV28
d_call: -
cdr3_nt: TGTGCCAGCAGTTTACGCATATCAGGGAGGTTCAATGAAAAACTGTTTTTT
cdr3_aa: CASSLRISGRFNEKLFF

clone_size: -
j_call: TRBJ2-6
v_call: TRBV2
d_call: -
cdr3_nt: TGTGCCAGCAGTCCGGGATCTGGGGCCAACGTCCTGACTTTC
cdr3_aa: CASSPGSGANVLTF

clone_size: -
j_call: TRBJ1-3
v_call: TRBV7-8
d_call: -
cdr3_nt: TGTGCCAGCAGCCCCGTAAGGAGGGAAGAGGGGTCTCGAAACACCATATATTTT
cdr3_aa: CASSPVRREEGSRNTIYF

clone_size: -
j_call: TRBJ2-7
v_call: TRBV4-2
d_call: TRBD2
cdr3_nt: TGTGCCAGCAGCCAAGACGGGAGGTCCTGCTACTTC
cdr3_aa: CASSQDGRSCYF

clone_size: -
j_call: TRBJ2-2
v_call: TRBV14
d_call: -
cdr3_nt: TGTGCCAGCAGTCGCTGGCCCGGGGGGCAGAGCACCGGGGAGCTGTTTTTT
cdr3_aa: CASSRWPGGQSTGELFF

clone_size: -
j_call: TRBJ2-6
v_call: TRBV2
d_call: -
cdr3_nt: TGTGCCAGCAGTACAGACGCTGGGGCCAACGTCCTGACTTTC
cdr3_aa: CASSTDAGANVLTF

clone_size: -
j_call: TRBJ1-1
v_call: TRBV2
d_call: TRBD1
cdr3_nt: TGTGCCAGCATCGGGGTCAGGGGGGTGTCGGAAGCTTTCTTT
cdr3_aa: CASIGVRGVSEAFF

clone_size: -
j_call: TRBJ2-7
v_call: TRBV3-1/TRBV3-2
d_call: -
cdr3_nt: TGTGCCAGCAGCGATCATAGGGGTGACTACGAGCAGTACTTC
cdr3_aa: CASSDHRGDYEQYF

clone_size: -
j_call: TRBJ2-2
v_call: TRBV7-8
d_call: TRBD1
cdr3_nt: TGTGCCAGCAGCACGAACCGGGACAGGGGGGCCGGGGAGCTGTTTTTT
cdr3_aa: CASSTNRDRGAGELFF

clone_size: -
j_call: TRBJ1-6
v_call: TRBV6-5
d_call: TRBD1
cdr3_nt: TGTGCCAGCAGCCGACAGGGTCGTAATTCACCCCTCCACTTT
cdr3_aa: CASSRQGRNSPLHF

clone_size: -
j_call: TRBJ2-5
v_call: TRBV11-3
d_call: TRBD2
cdr3_nt: TGTGCCAGCAGCTTATGTTCAGCGGGGGGGCAAAAGACCCAGTACTTC
cdr3_aa: CASSLCSAGGQKTQYF

clone_size: -
j_call: TRBJ1-6
v_call: TRBV7-6
d_call: -
cdr3_nt: TGTGCCAGCAGTTCAGGGGAGCAGGGGTATAATTCACCCCTCCACTTT
cdr3_aa: CASSSGEQGYNSPLHF

clone_size: -
j_call: TRBJ1-1
v_call: TRBV19
d_call: -
cdr3_nt: TGTGCCAGTAGTATTAATGCGGTAGTAAACACTGAAGCTTTCTTT
cdr3_aa: CASSINAVVNTEAFF

clone_size: -
j_call: TRBJ2-7
v_call: TRBV6-5
d_call: TRBD1
cdr3_nt: TGTGCCAGCAGGGGGGGACAGGGGGCCTCCTACGAGCAGTACTTC
cdr3_aa: CASRGGQGASYEQYF

clone_size: once
j_call: TRBJ1-6
v_call: TRBV27
d_call: -
cdr3_nt: TGTGCCAGCAGTAAGGGGGTGAGCGATTCACCCCTCCACTTT
cdr3_aa: CASSKGVSDSPLHF

clone_size: -
j_call: TRBJ1-1
v_call: TRBV7-3
d_call: TRBD1
cdr3_nt: TGTGCCAGCAGGGGAACGGACAGGGGTGAAGCTTTCTTT
cdr3_aa: CASRGTDRGEAFF

clone_size: -
j_call: TRBJ1-1
v_call: TRBV27
d_call: -
cdr3_nt: TGTGCCAGCTCACTCGGGTTGAACACTGAAGCTTTCTTT
cdr3_aa: CASSLGLNTEAFF

clone_size: -
j_call: TRBJ2-6
v_call: TRBV7-9
d_call: TRBD1
cdr3_nt: TGTGCCAGCAGCTTCTCCGGGACAGAGACCTTTCGGGCCAACGTCCTGACTTTC
cdr3_aa: CASSFSGTETFRANVLTF

clone_size: -
j_call: TRBJ2-1
v_call: TRBV19
d_call: -
cdr3_nt: TGTGCCAGTAGTATAGGCAGGGGAATCGATGAGCAGTTCTTC
cdr3_aa: CASSIGRGIDEQFF